This T cell receptor beta chain was found in a study of T cells after yellow fever vaccination. Overall study context: SMART-Seq v4 Ultra Low Input handled preparation of low-cell-number fractions. Broader study findings: Contaminants from the bulk population, in the form of abundant clonotypes, could be found in FACS-sorted repertoires. The booster saw the reappearance of most primary-vaccination clones (approximately 97% CD4, roughly 87% CD8). Only a minor proportion of clonotypes was detected across both CD4 and CD8 compartments.

TCRdb analysed the 5' RACE reads with MiXCR anew, one entry per CDR3 protein. The sample yields approximately 550,000 distinct CDR3 sequences, roughly a fifth seen once. Per the germline V gene, CDR1 is SGHDT and CDR2 is YYEEEE. The CDR3 contains 16 residues. V lost 4 bases and J lost 0, with 14 bases in between. About this clonotype: What it binds is not known.

The J gene is TRBJ2-1, the V gene TRBV5-6; no firm D call. Sequenced here: PBMCs, sampled 15 days after the yellow fever booster vaccination. The sequence was collected from a man aged 25 to 45 who received the YFV17D yellow fever vaccine. CDR3 coding DNA: TGTGCCAGCAGCAGCTCTAACGTCAACTCCTACAATGAGCAGTTCTTC. This translates into CASSSSNVNSYNEQFF. The variable domain in full, completed from reference TRBV5-6 and TRBJ2-1, reads DAGVTQSPTHLIKTRGQQVTLRCSPKSGHDTVSWYQQALGQGPQFIFQYYEEEERQRGNFPDRFSGHQFPNYSSELNVNALLLGDSALYLCASSSSNVNSYNEQFFGPGTRLTVL.